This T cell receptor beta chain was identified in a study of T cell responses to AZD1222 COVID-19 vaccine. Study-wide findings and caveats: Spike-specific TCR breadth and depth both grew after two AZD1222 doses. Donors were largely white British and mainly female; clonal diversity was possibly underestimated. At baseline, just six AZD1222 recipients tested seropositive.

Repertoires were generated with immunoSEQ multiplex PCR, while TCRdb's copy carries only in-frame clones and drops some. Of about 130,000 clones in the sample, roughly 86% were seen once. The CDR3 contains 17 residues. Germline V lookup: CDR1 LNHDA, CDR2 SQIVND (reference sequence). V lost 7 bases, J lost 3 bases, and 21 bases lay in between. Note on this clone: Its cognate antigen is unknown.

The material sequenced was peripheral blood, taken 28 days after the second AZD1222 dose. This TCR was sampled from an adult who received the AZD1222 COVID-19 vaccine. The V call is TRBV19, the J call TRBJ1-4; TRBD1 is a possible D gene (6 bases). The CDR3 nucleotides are TGTGCCAGTAACGTTCAGGGGAATCTCTACCCTAATGAAAAACTGTTTTTT. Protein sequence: CASNVQGNLYPNEKLFF.